The clone carrying this T cell receptor (beta chain) was picked up one time. This sample was taken from a study of CD8 T cells in Susac syndrome. TCR beta from blood CD8+ and CD4+ T cells was sequenced. Multiple sclerosis controls were treatment-naive patients with stable or active relapsing-remitting disease. Negative isolation was used for CD8+ and CD4+ T cells, and FACS enrichment was applied to TEMRA cells. Reverse transcription of roughly 0.5 to 1 ug RNA used random hexamers. immunoSEQ multiplex PCR amplified TCR beta CDR3 across 54 Vbeta, 13 Jbeta. TCRdb re-analysed the immunoSEQ multiplex PCR reads in MiXCR, keeping a single row per CDR3 protein. This table holds 210,000 or so distinct CDR3 sequences, approximately 90% found once. This CDR3 has 14 residues. Germline-derived CDR1 and CDR2 are LGHDT and YNNKEL (reference sequence). Trimming removed 3 bases at V and 7 bases at J, with 13 bases between.

This rearrangement joins TRBV3-1 to TRBJ2-1; weak D call: TRBD2 (6 bases). The sequencing input was CD8+ T cells from PBMCs. This TCR came from a human donor with multiple sclerosis. This chain's CDR3 is CASSQWGTVNEQFF. The DNA of the CDR3 is TGTGCCAGCAGCCAGTGGGGGACTGTAAATGAGCAGTTCTTC.